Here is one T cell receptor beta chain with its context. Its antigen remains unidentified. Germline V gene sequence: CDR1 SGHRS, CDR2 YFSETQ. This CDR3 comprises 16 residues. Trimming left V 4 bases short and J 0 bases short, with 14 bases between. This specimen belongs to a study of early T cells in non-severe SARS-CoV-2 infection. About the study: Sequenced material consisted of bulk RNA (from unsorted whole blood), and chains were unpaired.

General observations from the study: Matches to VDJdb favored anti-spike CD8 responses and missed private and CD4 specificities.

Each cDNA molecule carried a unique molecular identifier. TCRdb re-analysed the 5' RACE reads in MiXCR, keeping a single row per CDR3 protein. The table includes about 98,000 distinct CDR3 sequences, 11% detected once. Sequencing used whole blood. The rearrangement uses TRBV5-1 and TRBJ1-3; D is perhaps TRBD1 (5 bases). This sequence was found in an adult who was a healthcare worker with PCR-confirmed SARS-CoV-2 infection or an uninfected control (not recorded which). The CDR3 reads CASSPGTVTSGNTIYF. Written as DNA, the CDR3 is TGCGCCAGCAGCCCGGGGACGGTAACCTCTGGAAACACCATATATTTT.